This T cell receptor (beta chain) was identified during a study of T cell repertoires in cytomegalovirus infection. In the study overall: An indication of both CMV infection and matching HLA type came from public TCR beta signatures. Findings and limits, study-wide: Frequencies of public TCR beta families were cumulated, and this identified carriers of CMV plus the relevant HLA. Within the response measured ex vivo, HLA-C-restricted CMV-specific TCR beta clonotypes were dominant.

Turning to this clonotype: Its antigen is not identified.

A single record per CDR3 protein comes from TCRdb applying MiXCR to the reads. Of hundreds of thousands of distinct CDR3 sequences in the sample, about a third are singletons; the top ten hold about 14%. The CDR3 runs 18 residues. Germline lookup yields CDR1 SGHVS and CDR2 FNYEAQ. V trimming: 1 base; J trimming: 0 bases; junction bases outside the gene matches: 9. The clonotype comes from a human donor in good health (CMV status not recorded). Some clones in this sample may be carry-over from other donors' samples. The V gene is TRBV7-6, the J gene TRBJ2-3; 8 nucleotides line up with TRBD2. Here the sequenced sample was cultured CD8+ T cells from PBMCs, taken from culture after CMV antigen stimulation. The CDR3 reads CASSLVGGTSGSTDTQYF. CDR3 coding DNA: TGTGCCAGCAGCTTAGTGGGTGGTACTAGCGGCAGCACAGATACGCAGTATTTT.